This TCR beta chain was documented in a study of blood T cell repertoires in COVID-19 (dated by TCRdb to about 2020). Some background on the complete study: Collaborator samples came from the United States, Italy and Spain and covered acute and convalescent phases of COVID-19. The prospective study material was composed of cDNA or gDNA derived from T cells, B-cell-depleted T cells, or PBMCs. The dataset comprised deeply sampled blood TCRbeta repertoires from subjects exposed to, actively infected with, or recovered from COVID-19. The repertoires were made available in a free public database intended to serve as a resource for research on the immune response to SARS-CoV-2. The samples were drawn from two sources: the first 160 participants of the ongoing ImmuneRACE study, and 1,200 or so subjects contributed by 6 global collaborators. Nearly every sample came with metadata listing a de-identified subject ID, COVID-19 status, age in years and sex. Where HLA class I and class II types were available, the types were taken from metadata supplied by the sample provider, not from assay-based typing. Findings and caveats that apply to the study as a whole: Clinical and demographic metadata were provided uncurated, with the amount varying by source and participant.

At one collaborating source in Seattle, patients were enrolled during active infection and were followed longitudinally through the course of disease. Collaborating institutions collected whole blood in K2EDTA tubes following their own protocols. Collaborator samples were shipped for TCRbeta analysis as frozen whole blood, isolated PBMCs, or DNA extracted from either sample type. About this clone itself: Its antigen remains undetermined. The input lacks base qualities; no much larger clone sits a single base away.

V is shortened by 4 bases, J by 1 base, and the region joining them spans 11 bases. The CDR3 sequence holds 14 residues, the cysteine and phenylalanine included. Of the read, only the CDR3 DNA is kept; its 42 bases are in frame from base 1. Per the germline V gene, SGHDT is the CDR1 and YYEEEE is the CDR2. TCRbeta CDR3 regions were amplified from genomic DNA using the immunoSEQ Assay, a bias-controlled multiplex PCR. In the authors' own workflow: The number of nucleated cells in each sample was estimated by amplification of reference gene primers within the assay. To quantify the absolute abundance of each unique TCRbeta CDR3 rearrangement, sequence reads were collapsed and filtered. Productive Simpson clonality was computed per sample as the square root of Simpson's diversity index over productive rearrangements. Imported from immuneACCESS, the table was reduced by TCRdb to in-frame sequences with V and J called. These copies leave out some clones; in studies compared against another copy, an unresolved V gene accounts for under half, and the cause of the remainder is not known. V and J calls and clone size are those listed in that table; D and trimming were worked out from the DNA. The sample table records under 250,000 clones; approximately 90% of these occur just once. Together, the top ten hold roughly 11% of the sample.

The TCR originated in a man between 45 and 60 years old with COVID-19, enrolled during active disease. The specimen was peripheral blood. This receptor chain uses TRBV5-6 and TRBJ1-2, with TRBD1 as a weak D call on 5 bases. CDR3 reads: CASSPGGYNYGYTF. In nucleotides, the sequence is TGTGCCAGCAGCCCGGGGGGGTATAACTATGGCTACACCTTC.